These 10 T cell receptor beta chains were sequenced from one sample in a study of breast tumors, draining lymph nodes, adjacent tissues. Axillary draining lymph nodes of breast cancer patients supplied the node samples. One entry per CDR3 protein results from TCRdb running MiXCR on the multiplex PCR reads. The sample holds over 130,000 distinct CDR3 sequences, approximately 32% seen once. Sample: axillary lymph node tissue. These receptors were obtained from a female donor with breast cancer. Some clones in this sample may be carry-over from other donors' samples.

This rearrangement joins TRBV7-9 to TRBJ2-1; 9 positions match TRBD1. Germline CDR1 reads SEHNR; CDR2 reads FQNEAQ (reference sequence). The CDR3 consists of 15 residues. V was clipped by 1 base and J by 8 bases; unmatched bases: 6. CDR3 DNA sequence: TGTGCCAGCAGCTTAGGGGGACAGGGTCCCGATGAGCAGTTCTTC. Protein sequence: CASSLGGQGPDEQFF.

This clonotype was seen at least ten times. This chain uses TRBV6-6 with TRBJ2-7, with TRBD1 matching over 7 bases. CDR1 MNHNY and CDR2 SVGAGI come from the germline V gene (reference sequence). The V segment lost 6 bases and the J segment 2 bases; nucleotides outside the gene matches: 4. The CDR3 totals 13 residues. The CDR3 DNA follows: TGTGCCAGCAGCCGGACAGGCGCCTACGAGCAGTACGTC. Translating gives CASSRTGAYEQYV.

In nucleotides, the CDR3 is TGTGCCATCCCTAGAGCCGGGGGTTCACCCCTCCACTTT. Its translation: CAIPRAGGSPLHF. This chain links TRBV2 with TRBJ1-6; D perhaps matches TRBD1 (5 bases). The V gene's germline CDR1 is SNHLY and CDR2 FYNNEI. V dropped 10 bases and J dropped 9 bases, with 16 bases sitting between them. The CDR3 covers 13 residues.

This clonotype was detected once. A read error is possible here, since a much larger clone lies one base away. The chain is built from TRBV7-2 and TRBJ2-1; D not certain. CDR3 length equals 15 residues. Germline V CDR1 and CDR2: SGHTA, FQGNSA. The CDR3: CASSLGQWAYNEQPF. DNA for the CDR3: TGTGCCAGCAGCTTAGGGCAGTGGGCGTACAATGAGCAGCCCTTC.

To note about this clonotype: Without the conserved terminal phenylalanine or tryptophan, this CDR3 likely stems from a read error. V and J are TRBV15 and TRBJ2-7; D call uncertain. Trimming removed 0 bases from V and 3 bases from J, with 6 bases in between. Germline CDR1 reads LNHNV; CDR2 reads YYDKDF (reference sequence). The CDR3 is 13 residues long. The CDR3 DNA reads as TGTGCCACCAGCAGAGACAGGCACTACGAGCAGTACGCC. As protein: CATSRDRHYEQYA.

Concerning this clonotype itself: The junction departs from germline at one end; a sequencing error may be responsible. The rearrangement uses TRBV6-5 and TRBJ2-1; 9 nucleotides match TRBD2. Germline CDR1 and CDR2: MNHEY and SVGAGI. This CDR3 comprises 14 residues. DNA of the CDR3: TGTGCCATCAGTAGCGGGGGTCCCCACAATGAGCAGTTCTTC. This codes for CAISSGGPHNEQFF.

This clonotype was seen many times. This sequence joins TRBV20-1 and TRBJ1-5, with TRBD1 as a possible D gene (6 bases). CDR3 size: 12 residues. Between the trimmed V and J ends, which lost 6 bases and 1 base, there was a span of 7 bases. Per the germline V gene, CDR1 is DFQATT and CDR2 is SNEGSKA (reference sequence). The CDR3 is CSAQGSNQPQHF. DNA for the CDR3: TGCAGTGCGCAGGGGAGCAATCAGCCCCAGCATTTT.

The sample holds many counts of this clonotype. The chain recombines TRBV19 with TRBJ2-6; unclear D gene. The V end lost 5 bases, the J end lost 3 bases, and 11 bases lay between the germline ends. Germline V CDR1 and CDR2: LNHDA, SQIVND (reference sequence). The CDR3 runs 15 residues. The CDR3 DNA reads as TGTGCCAGTAGTCCAGAAGCTGGTGGGGCCAACGTCCTGACTTTC. Translation gives CASSPEAGGANVLTF.

This clonotype was detected many times. Germline and junction disagree at one end, which may indicate a read error. The chain couples TRBV6-5 to TRBJ2-6; D possibly corresponds to TRBD1 (6 bases). Germline V gene sequence: CDR1 MNHEY, CDR2 SVGAGI. This CDR3 comprises 18 residues. The CDR3 reads CASSHSTRGGTGANVLTF. In DNA, the CDR3 is TGTGCCAGCAGTCACTCGACAAGAGGGGGAACTGGGGCCAACGTCCTGACTTTC.

This clonotype was recorded many times. This sequence joins TRBV5-1 and TRBJ2-7, with D hard to call. Germline V gene lookup returns CDR1 SGHRS and CDR2 YFSETQ. The V and J ends lost 1 base and 3 bases respectively, with 8 bases between them. This CDR3 contains 13 residues. The CDR3, as DNA: TGCGCCAGCAGCTTGAGGCGGAGCTACGAGCAGTACTTC. Amino acid sequence: CASSLRRSYEQYF.